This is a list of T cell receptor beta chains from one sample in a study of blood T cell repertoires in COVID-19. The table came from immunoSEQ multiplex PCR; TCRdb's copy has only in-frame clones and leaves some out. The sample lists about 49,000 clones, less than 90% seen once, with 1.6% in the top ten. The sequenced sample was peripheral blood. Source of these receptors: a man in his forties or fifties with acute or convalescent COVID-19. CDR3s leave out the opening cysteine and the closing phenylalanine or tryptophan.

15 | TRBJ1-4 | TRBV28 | ASSLLTSGLVWEKLF
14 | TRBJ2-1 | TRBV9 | ASSGLAGRLYNEQF
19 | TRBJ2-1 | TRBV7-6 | ASSSPGTSGSRGPTYNEQF
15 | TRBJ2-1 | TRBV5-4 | ASSNNRGPNSYNEQF
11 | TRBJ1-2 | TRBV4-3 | ASSQDADYGYT
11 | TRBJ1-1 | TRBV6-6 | ASTSGEGAEAF
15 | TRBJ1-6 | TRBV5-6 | ASSLATGALYNSPLH
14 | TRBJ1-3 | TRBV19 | ASRAPTPGSGNTIY
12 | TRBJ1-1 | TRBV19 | ASSIRGLYTEAF
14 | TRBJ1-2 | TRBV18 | ASSPQGATGDYGYT
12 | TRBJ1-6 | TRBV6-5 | ASSRGQGDSPLH
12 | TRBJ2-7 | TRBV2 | ASRDQRATYEQY
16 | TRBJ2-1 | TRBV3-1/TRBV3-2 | ASSPRTSGRGRDNEQF
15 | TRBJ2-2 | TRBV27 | ASSREGGHANTGELF
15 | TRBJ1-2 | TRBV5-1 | ASSLQPTGARGYGYT
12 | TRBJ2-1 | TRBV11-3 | ASSSRRALAEQF
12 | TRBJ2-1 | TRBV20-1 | SASPGLSYNEQF
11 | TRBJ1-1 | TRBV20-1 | SASLAQYTEAF
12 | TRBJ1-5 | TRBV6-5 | AGPFGGPHQPQH
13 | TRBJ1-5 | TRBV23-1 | ASSRSGVSNQPQH
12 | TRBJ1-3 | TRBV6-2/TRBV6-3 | ASSSSGGRNTIY
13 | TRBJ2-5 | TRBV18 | ASSPSSGVGETQY
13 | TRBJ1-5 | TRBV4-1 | ASSQENRENQPQH
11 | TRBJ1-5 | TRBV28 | ASSFGSNQPQH
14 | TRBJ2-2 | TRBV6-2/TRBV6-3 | ASSKATRGNTGELF
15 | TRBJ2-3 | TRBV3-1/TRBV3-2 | ASSPKYKGLGSDTQY
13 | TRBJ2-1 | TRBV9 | ASSVVGGLGYEQF
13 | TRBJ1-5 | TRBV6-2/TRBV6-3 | ASSPTGVSNQPQH
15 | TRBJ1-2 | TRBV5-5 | ASSPRGGARTNYGYT
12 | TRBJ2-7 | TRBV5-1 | ASSPGQGAYEQY
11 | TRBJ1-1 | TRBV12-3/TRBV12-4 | ASSLILGSEAF